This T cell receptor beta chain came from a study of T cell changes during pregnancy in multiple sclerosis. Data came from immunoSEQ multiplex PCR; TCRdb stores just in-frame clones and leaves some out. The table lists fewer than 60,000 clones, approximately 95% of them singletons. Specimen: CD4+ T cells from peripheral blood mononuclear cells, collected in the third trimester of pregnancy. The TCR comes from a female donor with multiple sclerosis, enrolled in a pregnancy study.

The CDR3 reads CASSPEGGSTDTQYF. DNA for the CDR3: TGTGCCAGCAGCCCCGAGGGCGGGAGCACAGATACGCAGTATTTT. This sequence joins TRBV7-9 and TRBJ2-3; D is possibly TRBD2 (5 bases). The germline V and J ends were trimmed by 5 bases and 0 bases, with 12 bases remaining between them. Per the germline V gene, CDR1 is SEHNR and CDR2 is FQNEAQ (reference sequence). CDR3 length: 15 amino acids.